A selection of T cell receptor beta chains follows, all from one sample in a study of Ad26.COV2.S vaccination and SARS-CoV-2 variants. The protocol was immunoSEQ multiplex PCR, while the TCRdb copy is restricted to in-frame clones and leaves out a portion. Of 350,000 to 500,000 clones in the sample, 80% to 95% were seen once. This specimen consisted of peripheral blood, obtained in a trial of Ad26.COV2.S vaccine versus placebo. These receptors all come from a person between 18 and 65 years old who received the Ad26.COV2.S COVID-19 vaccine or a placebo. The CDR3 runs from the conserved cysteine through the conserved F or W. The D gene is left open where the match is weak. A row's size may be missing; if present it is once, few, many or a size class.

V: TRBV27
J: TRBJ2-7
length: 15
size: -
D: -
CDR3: CASSGGRSPAYEQYF
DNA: TGTGCCAGCAGTGGAGGACGTTCGCCAGCCTACGAGCAGTACTTC

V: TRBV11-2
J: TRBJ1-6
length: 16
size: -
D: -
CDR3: CASSLGPDAYNSPLHF
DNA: TGTGCCAGCAGCTTAGGCCCGGACGCTTATAATTCACCCCTCCACTTT

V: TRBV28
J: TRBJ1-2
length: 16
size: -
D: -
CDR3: CASKGGGQPSNYGYTF
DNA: TGTGCCAGCAAAGGAGGAGGACAGCCTTCTAACTATGGCTACACCTTC

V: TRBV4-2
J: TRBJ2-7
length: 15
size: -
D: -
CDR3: CASSTRGRGTDEQYF
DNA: TGTGCCAGCAGCACCCGGGGCAGGGGAACGGACGAGCAGTACTTC

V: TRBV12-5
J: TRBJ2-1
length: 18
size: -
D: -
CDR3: CASGYRPGTGTSYNEQFF
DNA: TGTGCTAGTGGTTACCGCCCGGGCACAGGTACCTCCTACAATGAGCAGTTCTTC

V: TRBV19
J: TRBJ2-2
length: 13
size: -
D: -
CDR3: CASSRGVAGELFF
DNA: TGTGCCAGTAGTAGGGGTGTGGCCGGGGAGCTGTTTTTT

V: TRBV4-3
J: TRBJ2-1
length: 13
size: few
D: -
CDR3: CASSRLQGDEQFF
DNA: TGCGCCAGCAGCAGACTACAGGGCGACGAGCAGTTCTTC

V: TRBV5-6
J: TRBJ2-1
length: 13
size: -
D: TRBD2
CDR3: CASSLATGGEQFF
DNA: TGTGCCAGCAGCTTGGCCACGGGGGGTGAGCAGTTCTTC

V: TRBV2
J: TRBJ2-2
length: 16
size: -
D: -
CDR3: CASSETDSSNTGELFF
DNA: TGTGCCAGCAGTGAAACGGACTCCTCGAACACCGGGGAGCTGTTTTTT

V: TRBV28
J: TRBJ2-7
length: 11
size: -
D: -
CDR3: CASSVTYEQYF
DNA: TGTGCCAGCAGTGTAACCTACGAGCAGTACTTC

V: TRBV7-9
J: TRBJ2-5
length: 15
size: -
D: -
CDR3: CASSSAVSQGETQYF
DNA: TGTGCCAGCAGCTCCGCCGTGAGTCAAGGAGAGACCCAGTACTTC

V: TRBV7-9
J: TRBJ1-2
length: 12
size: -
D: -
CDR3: CASSNGQNGYTF
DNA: TGTGCCAGCAGCAATGGACAGAACGGCTACACCTTC

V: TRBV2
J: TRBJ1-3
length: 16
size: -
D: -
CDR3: CASSEFLRGSLNTIYF
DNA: TGTGCCAGCAGTGAATTCTTAAGGGGGTCCCTGAACACCATATATTTT

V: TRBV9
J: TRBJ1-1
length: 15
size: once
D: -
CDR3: CASSATTGPNTEAFF
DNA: TGTGCCAGCAGCGCCACCACTGGACCTAACACTGAAGCTTTCTTT

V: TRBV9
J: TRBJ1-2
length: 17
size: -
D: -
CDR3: CASSSAGSPRINYGYTF
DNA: TGTGCCAGCAGCTCAGCCGGGAGTCCGAGGATTAACTATGGCTACACCTTC

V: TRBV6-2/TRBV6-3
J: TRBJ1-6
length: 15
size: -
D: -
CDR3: CASSYLRRLDSPLHF
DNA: TGTGCCAGCAGTTACTTAAGACGGCTTGATTCACCCCTCCACTTT

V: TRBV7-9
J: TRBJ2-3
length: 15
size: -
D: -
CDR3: CASSFRGTSTDTQYF
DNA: TGTGCCAGCAGCTTCCGGGGGACTAGCACAGATACGCAGTATTTT

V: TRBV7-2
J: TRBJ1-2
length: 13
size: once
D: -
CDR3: CASSSRGAYGYTF
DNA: TGTGCCAGCAGCTCACGGGGCGCCTATGGCTACACCTTC

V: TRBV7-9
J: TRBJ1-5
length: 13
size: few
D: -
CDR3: CASSLAQGQPQHF
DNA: TGTGCCAGCAGCTTAGCCCAGGGACAGCCCCAGCATTTT

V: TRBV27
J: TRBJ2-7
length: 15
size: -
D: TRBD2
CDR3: CASSKTSGTSYEQYF
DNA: TGTGCCAGCAGTAAAACTAGCGGGACTTCCTACGAGCAGTACTTC

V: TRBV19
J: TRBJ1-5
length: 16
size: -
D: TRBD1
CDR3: CASDFRGGTGDQPQHF
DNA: TGTGCCAGTGATTTTCGAGGAGGGACAGGAGATCAGCCCCAGCATTTT